The 9 T cell receptor beta chains reported below all come from one sample, sequenced in a study of T cell responses to AZD1222 COVID-19 vaccine. Clones were read by immunoSEQ multiplex PCR, and TCRdb kept only the in-frame ones, dropping some. Of around 110,000 clones in the sample, more than 75% are singletons; the top ten hold about 20%. The specimen comprised peripheral blood, sampled on day 0 of AZD1222 vaccination. The receptor set was obtained from an adult in good health.

The chain couples TRBV7-2 to TRBJ2-5, with 7 bases aligning to TRBD2. CDR3 length equals 18 residues. CDR1 and CDR2 from the germline V gene are SGHTA and FQGNSA. Germline trimming cut 1 base from V and 2 bases from J; bases unmatched to any gene: 13. Written as DNA, the CDR3 is TGTGCCAGCAGCTTAGGGGAGAGGGGAGCGGGGTTACAAGAGACCCAGTACTTC. Translated: CASSLGERGAGLQETQYF. Using reference TRBV7-2 and TRBJ2-5 for the parts outside the CDR3, the full variable domain is GAGVSQSPSNKVTEKGKDVELRCDPISGHTALYWYRQSLGQGLEFLIYFQGNSAPDKSGLPSDRFSAERTGGSVSTLTIQRTQQEDSAVYLCASSLGERGAGLQETQYFGPGTRLLVL.

V is TRBV5-6 and J is TRBJ1-2, with D hard to call. The ends were cut back, 1 base at V and 4 bases at J, with 5 bases in the middle. CDR1 and CDR2 (germline): SGHDT, YYEEEE. CDR3 length: 12 residues. CDR3 DNA: TGTGCCAGCAGCTTGCCGGCCTATGGCTACACCTTC. Amino acids: CASSLPAYGYTF.

The gene calls are TRBV15 and TRBJ2-1, with TRBD1 matching 11 bases. This CDR3 is 14 amino acids long. The germline gives CDR1 LNHNV, CDR2 YYDKDF (reference sequence). Trimming took 5 bases from V and 13 from J; bases not matched to a gene: 10. The CDR3 reads CATSVSGTGGGQFF. As DNA, the CDR3 is TGTGCCACCAGCGTTTCCGGGACAGGGGGTGGACAGTTCTTC.

V usage is TRBV15 and J usage is TRBJ2-7, with 9 bases fitting TRBD2. The germline V gene encodes CDR1 LNHNV and CDR2 YYDKDF (reference sequence). Unmatched junction bases numbered 6, after V lost 0 bases and J lost 3 bases. This CDR3 comprises 16 residues. The CDR3 nucleotides read TGTGCCACCAGCAGAGATCTCGCTAGCGGGGTCTACGAGCAGTACTTC. This translates into CATSRDLASGVYEQYF.

The V and J genes are TRBV7-9 and TRBJ2-2; TRBD2 is a possible D gene (5 bases). The CDR3 is 16 residues long. The germline CDR1 and CDR2 sequences are SEHNR and FQNEAQ (reference sequence). V lost 5 bases and J lost 4, with 17 bases in between. The DNA of the CDR3 is TGTGCCAGCAGCCCAGGACCCGGGATGGGCACCGGGGAGCTGTTTTTT. Encoded protein: CASSPGPGMGTGELFF.

This rearrangement joins TRBV4-3 to TRBJ1-2, with D possibly being TRBD1 (6 bases). The V and J ends lost 1 base and 2 bases respectively, with 11 bases between them. From germline, CDR1 is LGHNA and CDR2 YSLEER. The CDR3 totals 15 residues. The CDR3 reads CASSQVRGENYGYTF. The DNA of the CDR3 is TGCGCCAGCAGCCAAGTCAGGGGCGAGAACTATGGCTACACCTTC.

The CDR3 is CASSSGTGVIDTQYF. CDR3 nucleotide sequence: TGTGCCAGCAGCTCCGGGACAGGGGTTATAGATACGCAGTATTTT. J is TRBJ2-3 and V is TRBV5-8, with TRBD1 matching over 10 bases. The trim removed 3 bases at V and 5 bases at J, leaving 6 bases unmatched. The CDR3 is made up of 15 amino acids. Per germline, CDR1 SGHTS and CDR2 YDEGEE.

This clone has a single count. V is TRBV9 and J is TRBJ1-5; D may be TRBD1 (6 bases). Looked up from germline, CDR1 is SGDLS and CDR2 is YYNGEE. CDR3 length equals 15 residues. Deletions cut 2 bases from V and 0 bases from J, with 9 bases between. The CDR3 loop is CASSVDSYSNQPQHF. CDR3 DNA sequence: TGTGCCAGCAGCGTGGACAGCTATAGCAATCAGCCCCAGCATTTT. The full variable domain, completed using reference TRBV9 and TRBJ1-5, is DSGVTQTPKHLITATGQRVTLRCSPRSGDLSVYWYQQSLDQGLQFLIQYYNGEERAKGNILERFSAQQFPDLHSELNLSSLELGDSALYFCASSVDSYSNQPQHFGDGTRLSIL.

The chain carries TRBV5-1 and TRBJ2-3; the D gene is possibly TRBD2 (5 bases). V gave up 3 bases and J gave up 2 bases, with 10 bases separating them. Germline V gene sequence: CDR1 SGHRS, CDR2 YFSETQ. The CDR3 extends over 14 amino acids. CDR3 nucleotide sequence: TGCGCCAGCAGCTCGGGAAAAGTCACAGATACGCAGTATTTT. Its translation is CASSSGKVTDTQYF.